These T cell receptor beta chains were read from a single sample in a study of blood T cell repertoires in COVID-19. Data came from immunoSEQ multiplex PCR; TCRdb stores just in-frame clones and leaves some out. Seen here are 250,000 to 350,000 clones, under 90% observed once, and the top ten hold under 3.5%. Sequences were obtained from PBMCs or T cells enriched from blood (not recorded which). The source is a woman between 50 and 59 years old who had been exposed to COVID-19. Both conserved end residues are part of each CDR3. The order of the fields is V gene, J gene, D gene, clone size, CDR3 DNA, CDR3 protein. D genes are given only for firm matches. Clone size appears in some rows only: once, few, many, or a class for an expanded clone.

TRBV18	TRBJ1-5	-	-	TGTGCCAGCTCACTACACACCGATCAGCCCCAGCATTTT	CASSLHTDQPQHF
TRBV29-1	TRBJ2-7	TRBD1	-	TGCAGCGTTGATAGGACAGGGGGAGGCGAGCAGTACTTC	CSVDRTGGGEQYF
TRBV7-2	TRBJ2-5	-	-	TGTGCCAGCAGCTTAGGAGGAGTCCAAGAGACCCAGTACTTC	CASSLGGVQETQYF
TRBV2	TRBJ1-2	-	-	TGTGCCAGCAGTGAAGCGCAGGGCCCCCTATATGGCTACACCTTC	CASSEAQGPLYGYTF
TRBV5-6	TRBJ2-1	-	-	TGTGCCAGCAGCTTGGGGCTACAGGGCAATGAGCAGTTCTTC	CASSLGLQGNEQFF
TRBV4-1	TRBJ2-3	TRBD2	once	TGCGCCAGCAGCCAAAGACAAGCGGGGGGGGATACGCAGTATTTT	CASSQRQAGGDTQYF
TRBV30	TRBJ2-3	TRBD1	-	TGTGCCTGGAGGGACGCCCAGGGGGCCGGGAGCACAGATACGCAGTATTTT	CAWRDAQGAGSTDTQYF
TRBV10-3	TRBJ1-6	-	-	TGTGCCGTAAGTAGGGGGGGCATGGATAATTCACCCCTCCACTTT	CAVSRGGMDNSPLHF
TRBV28	TRBJ2-5	-	-	TGTGCCAGCAGTCCCCGGAGGGGCCGAAAGACCCAGTACTTC	CASSPRRGRKTQYF
TRBV4-1	TRBJ2-1	-	-	TGCGCCAGCTCCCCGGGTCCCGGGAGCAATGAGCAGTTCTTC	CASSPGPGSNEQFF